A selection of T cell receptor beta chains follows, all from one sample in a study of blood T cell repertoires in COVID-19. The data were produced by immunoSEQ multiplex PCR, yet TCRdb's version contains in-frame clones alone and is incomplete. The sample carries roughly 290,000 clones, around 87% recorded once. Sequencing was carried out using peripheral blood. The receptors originated from a woman aged 50 to 65 who had recovered from COVID-19. Each CDR3 is given with its conserved first and last residue. A D gene is named only where the DNA matches it firmly. Some rows mark clone size as missing; the rest say once, few, many or name a class of expanded clone.

>.|TRBV9|TRBJ1-4|.
CASSVVQGGEEKLFF
TGTGCCAGCAGCGTAGTTCAAGGGGGAGAAGAAAAACTGTTTTTT
>TRBD1|TRBV25-1|TRBJ2-7|.
CASRQGAYEQYF
TGTGCCAGCCGACAGGGGGCCTACGAGCAGTACTTC
>TRBD2|TRBV5-4|TRBJ2-7|.
CASSSEKKREGVYEQYF
TGTGCCAGCAGCTCCGAGAAAAAGCGGGAGGGAGTCTACGAGCAGTACTTC
>TRBD1|TRBV25-1|TRBJ2-5|.
CASSLGQGFQETQYF
TGTGCCAGCAGCCTGGGACAGGGCTTTCAAGAGACCCAGTACTTC
>TRBD1|TRBV10-3|TRBJ2-1|.
CAIRPGQGMDEQFF
TGTGCCATCAGACCCGGACAGGGGATGGATGAGCAGTTCTTC
>.|TRBV7-9|TRBJ2-2|once
CASSLQGHIGELFF
TGTGCCAGCAGCTTACAGGGGCATATCGGGGAGCTGTTTTTT
>.|TRBV10-3|TRBJ2-2|few
CAISDLAPNTGELFF
TGTGCCATCAGTGATCTGGCCCCCAACACCGGGGAGCTGTTTTTT
>.|TRBV4-1|TRBJ1-1|.
CASSQDHSGDTEAFF
TGCGCCAGCAGCCAAGATCATTCCGGGGATACTGAAGCTTTCTTT
>TRBD1|TRBV19|TRBJ2-7|.
CASSIPGTGINEQYF
TGTGCCAGTAGTATCCCCGGGACAGGGATCAACGAGCAGTACTTC
>TRBD1|TRBV27|TRBJ2-7|.
CASSRQGHSYEQYF
TGTGCCAGCAGTCGACAGGGCCACTCCTACGAGCAGTACTTC
>.|TRBV4-3|TRBJ1-5|.
CASSHGDGSAPQHF
TGCGCCAGCAGCCATGGAGACGGCAGTGCGCCCCAGCATTTT
>.|TRBV5-1|TRBJ2-1|.
CASSLVLGDEQFF
TGCGCCAGCAGCTTGGTTCTAGGGGATGAGCAGTTCTTC
>.|TRBV6-5|TRBJ2-3|few
CASSPQSDTQYF
TGTGCCAGCAGCCCCCAGTCCGATACGCAGTATTTT
>.|TRBV5-4|TRBJ1-1|.
CASSLADRFAEAFF
TGTGCCAGCAGCTTGGCCGACAGGTTCGCTGAAGCTTTCTTT
>.|TRBV3-1/TRBV3-2|TRBJ1-1|.
CASRDRLNTEAFF
TGTGCCAGCAGAGACAGATTGAACACTGAAGCTTTCTTT
>TRBD2|TRBV2|TRBJ2-3|.
CASSALAGGPYF
TGTGCCAGCAGTGCACTAGCGGGGGGGCCCTATTTT
>TRBD1|TRBV10-3|TRBJ1-2|once
CAISEGQANYGYTF
TGTGCCATCAGTGAGGGACAGGCTAACTATGGCTACACCTTC
>.|TRBV28|TRBJ2-1|.
CASNSLRGPGGSHNEQFF
TGTGCCAGCAATTCTCTAAGGGGCCCGGGGGGCTCTCACAATGAGCAGTTCTTC
>.|TRBV4-3|TRBJ2-7|.
CASSQDRGYNEQYF
TGCGCCAGCAGCCAAGACAGGGGATACAACGAGCAGTACTTC
>.|TRBV7-2|TRBJ2-3|.
CASSPGGAYTQYF
TGTGCCAGCAGCCCCGGGGGTGCATATACGCAGTATTTT
>.|TRBV5-1|TRBJ1-3|.
CASSEPGRAGNTIYF
TGCGCCAGCAGCGAACCCGGCAGGGCGGGAAACACCATATATTTT
>.|TRBV7-2|TRBJ1-5|.
CASSSSNNQPQHF
TGTGCCAGCAGCTCATCAAACAATCAGCCCCAGCATTTT
>.|TRBV14|TRBJ1-2|.
CASSSIVSTDYGYTF
TGTGCCAGCAGCTCAATAGTCTCCACGGACTATGGCTACACCTTC
>TRBD1|TRBV7-9|TRBJ1-1|.
CASSFQGDTEAFF
TGTGCCAGCAGCTTTCAGGGGGACACTGAAGCTTTCTTT
>.|TRBV9|TRBJ1-2|.
CASSRGGNGYTF
TGTGCCAGCAGCAGGGGCGGAAATGGCTACACCTTC
>.|TRBV6-2/TRBV6-3|TRBJ2-1|.
CASRPGAEEQFF
TGTGCCAGCAGGCCTGGCGCGGAAGAGCAGTTCTTC
>TRBD1|TRBV3-1/TRBV3-2|TRBJ1-2|once
CASRLDRGNGYTF
TGTGCCAGCAGACTGGACAGGGGTAATGGCTACACCTTC
>.|TRBV5-1|TRBJ1-1|.
CASSWGTRTNTEAFF
TGCGCCAGCAGCTGGGGGACAAGGACGAACACTGAAGCTTTCTTT
>TRBD2|TRBV6-2/TRBV6-3|TRBJ2-3|.
CASSYWGLGTDTQYF
TGTGCCAGCAGTTACTGGGGACTAGGAACAGATACGCAGTATTTT
>.|TRBV7-2|TRBJ2-3|.
CASSPRGGGTDTQYF
TGTGCCAGCAGCCCTAGAGGGGGTGGCACAGATACGCAGTATTTT
>.|TRBV9|TRBJ2-5|few
CASSQGQETQYF
TGTGCCAGCAGTCAGGGTCAAGAGACCCAGTACTTC
>TRBD2|TRBV29-1|TRBJ2-5|.
CSVSTSGRDQETQYF
TGCAGCGTCTCCACTAGCGGGAGGGACCAAGAGACCCAGTACTTC
>.|TRBV4-3|TRBJ1-2|once
CASSRAGDPGGYTF
TGCGCCAGCAGCCGGGCAGGGGACCCTGGTGGCTACACCTTC
>.|TRBV2|TRBJ1-1|.
CASRPTAGGITEAFF
TGTGCCAGCAGGCCGACGGCGGGAGGCATCACTGAAGCTTTCTTT
>TRBD1|TRBV10-3|TRBJ2-7|.
CAIREDRGRSYEQYF
TGTGCCATCAGGGAAGACAGGGGACGTTCCTACGAGCAGTACTTC
>.|TRBV19|TRBJ1-6|.
CASSTSRDSPLHF
TGTGCCAGTAGTACCAGCAGGGATTCACCCCTCCACTTT
>.|TRBV10-2|TRBJ1-6|few
CASSDPLTGISSPLHF
TGCGCCAGCAGTGACCCCCTCACAGGGATCAGTTCACCCCTCCACTTT
>.|TRBV28|TRBJ1-2|once
CASTPQGGYGYTF
TGTGCCAGCACCCCACAGGGTGGCTATGGCTACACCTTC
>.|TRBV15|TRBJ1-5|.
CATQRGSNQPQHF
TGTGCCACCCAAAGGGGAAGCAATCAGCCCCAGCATTTT
>TRBD2|TRBV9|TRBJ2-5|.
CASSRLAGAETQYF
TGTGCCAGCAGCCGACTAGCGGGAGCAGAGACCCAGTACTTC
>TRBD1|TRBV10-3|TRBJ2-7|.
CAISEGDRAYEQYF
TGTGCCATCAGTGAGGGCGACAGGGCCTACGAGCAGTACTTC
>.|TRBV6-5|TRBJ1-5|many
CASSYSAGGADQPQHF
TGTGCCAGCAGTTACTCAGCGGGGGGAGCGGATCAGCCCCAGCATTTT
>TRBD2|TRBV6-2/TRBV6-3|TRBJ2-5|.
CASSYSAGLAQETQYF
TGTGCCAGCAGTTACTCAGCGGGACTAGCACAAGAGACCCAGTACTTC
>.|TRBV28|TRBJ1-5|.
CASLRVGFYYQPQHF
TGTGCCAGCCTCCGGGTGGGTTTTTACTATCAGCCCCAGCATTTT
>.|TRBV30|TRBJ2-7|.
CAWSQTLGYEQYF
TGTGCCTGGAGTCAGACTCTAGGCTACGAGCAGTACTTC
>.|TRBV25-1|TRBJ1-6|.
CTSSDFDHPRENSPLHF
TGTACCAGCAGTGATTTCGATCACCCAAGAGAGAATTCACCCCTCCACTTT
>.|TRBV19|TRBJ1-4|.
CASKATSLRGEKLFF
TGTGCCAGTAAGGCCACCTCTCTCCGAGGTGAAAAACTGTTTTTT
>TRBD2|TRBV28|TRBJ2-3|.
CASSFGGGTDTQYF
TGTGCCAGCAGTTTTGGGGGGGGGACAGATACGCAGTATTTT
>.|TRBV18|TRBJ2-5|.
CASSLNAGQETQYF
TGTGCCAGCTCACTAAACGCCGGGCAAGAGACCCAGTACTTC
>.|TRBV6-5|TRBJ1-2|.
CASQDGTLADYGYTF
TGTGCCAGCCAAGACGGGACACTGGCAGACTATGGCTACACCTTC
>.|TRBV28|TRBJ2-7|.
CASSSPRNSYEQYF
TGTGCCAGCAGTAGCCCCCGGAACAGCTACGAGCAGTACTTC
>.|TRBV7-2|TRBJ2-7|.
CASSQGTFYEQYF
TGTGCCAGCAGCCAAGGGACTTTCTACGAGCAGTACTTC
>.|TRBV5-1|TRBJ1-1|.
CASSGTVNTEAFF
TGCGCCAGCAGCGGAACAGTGAACACTGAAGCTTTCTTT
>.|TRBV28|TRBJ1-5|.
CASSQFTQGFQPQHF
TGTGCCAGCAGTCAATTTACACAGGGATTCCAGCCCCAGCATTTT
>.|TRBV6-4|TRBJ2-3|.
CASSDSFTDTQYF
TGTGCCAGCAGTGACTCCTTCACAGATACGCAGTATTTT
>TRBD2|TRBV6-2/TRBV6-3|TRBJ2-5|.
CASSVIAGGETQYF
TGTGCCAGCAGTGTCATAGCGGGAGGGGAGACCCAGTACTTC
>.|TRBV30|TRBJ1-5|.
CAWSAGIGQPQHF
TGTGCCTGGAGTGCGGGGATCGGTCAGCCCCAGCATTTT
>TRBD1|TRBV14|TRBJ2-3|.
CASSPGQLFTDTQYF
TGTGCCAGCAGCCCGGGACAGCTTTTCACAGATACGCAGTATTTT
>TRBD1|TRBV5-1|TRBJ2-7|.
CASSPGQGFFYEQYF
TGCGCCAGCAGCCCTGGACAGGGATTCTTTTACGAGCAGTACTTC
>.|TRBV7-9|TRBJ1-3|few
CASSLLGNTIYF
TGTGCCAGCAGCTTGTTAGGAAACACCATATATTTT